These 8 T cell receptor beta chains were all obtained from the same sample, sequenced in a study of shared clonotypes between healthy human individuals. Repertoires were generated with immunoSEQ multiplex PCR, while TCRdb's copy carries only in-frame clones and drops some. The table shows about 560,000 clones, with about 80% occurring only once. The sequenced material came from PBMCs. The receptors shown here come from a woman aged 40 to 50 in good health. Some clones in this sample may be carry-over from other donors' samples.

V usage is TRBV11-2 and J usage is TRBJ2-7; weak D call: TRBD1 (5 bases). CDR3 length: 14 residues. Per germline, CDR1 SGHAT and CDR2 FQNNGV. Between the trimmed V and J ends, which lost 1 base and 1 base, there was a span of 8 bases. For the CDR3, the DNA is TGTGCCAGCAGCTTAGTACAGGTATCCTACGAGCAGTACTTC. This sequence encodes CASSLVQVSYEQYF.

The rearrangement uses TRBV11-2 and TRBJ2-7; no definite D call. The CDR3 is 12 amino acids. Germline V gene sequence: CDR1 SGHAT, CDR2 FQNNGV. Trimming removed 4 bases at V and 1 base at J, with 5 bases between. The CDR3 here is CASSSQSYEQYF. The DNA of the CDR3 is TGTGCCAGCAGCTCCCAGTCCTACGAGCAGTACTTC.

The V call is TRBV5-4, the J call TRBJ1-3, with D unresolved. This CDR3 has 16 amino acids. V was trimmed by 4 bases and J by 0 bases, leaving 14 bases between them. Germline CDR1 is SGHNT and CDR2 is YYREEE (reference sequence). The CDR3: CASSKYDGSSGNTIYF. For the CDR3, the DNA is TGTGCCAGCAGCAAGTACGACGGGAGCTCTGGAAACACCATATATTTT.

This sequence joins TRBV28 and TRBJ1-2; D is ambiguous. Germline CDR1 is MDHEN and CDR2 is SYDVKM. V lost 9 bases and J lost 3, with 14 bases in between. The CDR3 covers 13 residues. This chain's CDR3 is CASGSGVDYGYTF. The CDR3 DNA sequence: TGTGCCAGTGGTTCCGGTGTTGACTATGGCTACACCTTC.

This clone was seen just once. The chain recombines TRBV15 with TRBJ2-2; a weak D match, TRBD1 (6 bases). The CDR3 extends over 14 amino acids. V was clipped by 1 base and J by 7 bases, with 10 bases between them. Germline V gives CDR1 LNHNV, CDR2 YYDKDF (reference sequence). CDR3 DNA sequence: TGTGCCACCAGCAGAGGGGGGCGGATCGGGGAGCTGTTTTTT. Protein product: CATSRGGRIGELFF.

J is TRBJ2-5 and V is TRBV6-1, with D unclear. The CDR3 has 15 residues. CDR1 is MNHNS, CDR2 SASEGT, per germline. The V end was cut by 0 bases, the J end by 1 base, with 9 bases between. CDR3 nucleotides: TGTGCCAGCAGTGAAGCTTCAGCCGGCCAAGAGACCCAGTACTTC. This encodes CASSEASAGQETQYF.

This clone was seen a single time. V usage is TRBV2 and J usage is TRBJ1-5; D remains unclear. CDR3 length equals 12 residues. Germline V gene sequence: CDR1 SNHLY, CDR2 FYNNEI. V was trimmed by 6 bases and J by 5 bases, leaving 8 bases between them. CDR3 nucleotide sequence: TGTGCCAGCAGCTGGCGGGATCAGCCCCAGCATTTT. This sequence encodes CASSWRDQPQHF.

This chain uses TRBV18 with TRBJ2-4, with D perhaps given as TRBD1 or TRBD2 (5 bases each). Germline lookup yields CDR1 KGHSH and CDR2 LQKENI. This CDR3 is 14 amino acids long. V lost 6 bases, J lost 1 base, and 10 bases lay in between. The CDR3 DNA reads TGTGCCAGCTCCCCGGGGACGGCCAAAAACATTCAGTACTTC. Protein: CASSPGTAKNIQYF.